A single TCR beta chain is shown here with its context. The data stem from a study of graft-versus-host responses after intestinal transplantation. Processed graft tissue released its intraepithelial and lamina propria lymphocytes. Per germline, CDR1 PRHDT and CDR2 FYEKMQ (reference sequence). The CDR3 runs to 17 residues. Trimming removed 5 bases from V and 5 bases from J; junction bases left unmatched: 17. Generated by immunoSEQ multiplex PCR, the TCRdb table keeps only in-frame clones and is missing some. The table has some 29,000 clones, more than 70% seen once. The rearrangement joins TRBV13 to TRBJ2-7, with 8 positions matching TRBD2. The sequence was collected from a human patient who received an intestinal transplant, so some T cells may come from the graft donor. The sequenced sample was ileum tissue, obtained 98 days after intestinal transplantation. The CDR3 coding sequence is TGTGCCAGCAGCCCACCTAGTGCGGCGGGGGGAATCCACGAGCAGTACTTC. Amino acids: CASSPPSAAGGIHEQYF.